Below are 14 T cell receptor beta chains sequenced from a single sample in a study of T cell responses to AZD1222 COVID-19 vaccine. Sequenced by immunoSEQ multiplex PCR; TCRdb stores in-frame clones only, minus some. The table includes about 150,000 clones, around nine tenths detected once. The sample consisted of peripheral blood, taken on day 0 of AZD1222 vaccination. The origin of the receptors is an adult in good health.

This clone has only a few counts. This chain connects TRBV4-2 to TRBJ2-2; D may be TRBD1 (6 bases). Trimming removed 4 bases from V and 0 bases from J, with 12 bases in between. Germline loops: CDR1 LGHNA, CDR2 YNFKEQ. The CDR3 consists of 16 residues. CDR3 in DNA: TGTGCCAGCAGCCTCGTCCGGGACACGAACACCGGGGAGCTGTTTTTT. Amino acids: CASSLVRDTNTGELFF.

Concerning this clone: The missing conserved phenylalanine or tryptophan at the end of this CDR3 makes a read error likely. It is unclear where the CDR3 begins or ends on the DNA, so no DNA is shown, and the CDR3 is as TCRdb lists it. The rearrangement uses TRBV28 and TRBJ1-1. Per germline, CDR1 MDHEN and CDR2 SYDVKM. The CDR3 extends over 12 residues, inclusive of both ends. The CDR3 here is CASSLSGTALDS.

CDR3 in amino acids: CASSLPNSVGYGYTF. Written as DNA, the CDR3 is TGTGCCAGCAGTTTACCGAACAGTGTAGGCTATGGCTACACCTTC. The chain carries TRBV28 and TRBJ1-2, with D unclear. Germline V CDR1 and CDR2: MDHEN, SYDVKM. Trimming pared 2 bases from V and 4 bases from J, leaving 14 bases between. The CDR3 has 15 amino acids.

The chain combines TRBV5-1 with TRBJ1-4, with unresolved D. This CDR3 is 14 amino acids long. Germline-derived CDR1 and CDR2 are SGHRS and YFSETQ. V shed 5 bases and J shed 0 bases, with 8 bases lying between them. In DNA, the CDR3 is TGCGCCAGCAGGTCGGGTACAACTAATGAAAAACTGTTTTTT. Residues: CASRSGTTNEKLFF.

The chain is built from TRBV4-3 and TRBJ1-4, with 9 bases fitting TRBD1. CDR1 LGHNA and CDR2 YSLEER come from the germline V gene. CDR3 size: 17 residues. The ends lost 0 bases at V and 6 bases at J; junction bases unmatched: 8. CDR3: CASSQDWLGTGHEKLFF. DNA for the CDR3: TGCGCCAGCAGCCAAGATTGGTTAGGGACAGGGCATGAAAAACTGTTTTTT.

This clone was detected once. The chain joins TRBV11-3 to TRBJ2-7; 9 bases line up with TRBD1. Germline V gene sequence: CDR1 SGHNT, CDR2 YENEEA. V trimming: 2 bases; J trimming: 0 bases; junction bases outside the gene matches: 5. The CDR3 contains 16 residues. CDR3 DNA sequence: TGTGCCAGCAGCTTATGGGACAGGGACCTCTCCTACGAGCAGTACTTC. It specifies CASSLWDRDLSYEQYF.

This chain joins TRBV4-1 and TRBJ1-5, with D unclear. This CDR3 is 14 amino acids long. V was clipped by 10 bases and J by 0 bases, with 13 bases between them. Germline CDR1 is MGHRA and CDR2 is YSYEKL. CDR3 DNA: TGCGCCATCGGACCACCAGATAGCAATCAGCCCCAGCATTTT. Amino acids: CAIGPPDSNQPQHF.

This CDR3 is CASSENGLAGAEQYF. CDR3 sequence (DNA): TGTGCCAGCAGCGAGAATGGACTAGCGGGGGCCGAGCAGTACTTC. J is TRBJ2-7 and V is TRBV9, with TRBD2 matching over 13 bases. Per the germline V gene, CDR1 is SGDLS and CDR2 is YYNGEE. The ends lost 3 bases at V and 6 bases at J; junction bases unmatched: 6. The CDR3 has 15 residues.

The chain couples TRBV28 to TRBJ2-5, with D possibly TRBD1 on 5 matching bases. The germline gives CDR1 MDHEN, CDR2 SYDVKM. This CDR3 has 16 amino acids. V shed 5 bases and J shed 4 bases, with 20 bases lying between them. DNA for the CDR3: TGTGCCAGCAGTCCCCGGTGGACACAAACAAGAGAGACCCAGTACTTC. It codes for CASSPRWTQTRETQYF.

J is TRBJ1-1 and V is TRBV11-2, with D possibly matching TRBD1 (5 bases). Germline V gene lookup returns CDR1 SGHAT and CDR2 FQNNGV. This CDR3 region has 14 residues. Trimming took 5 bases from V and 2 from J, leaving 12 bases between them. DNA of the CDR3: TGTGCCAGCAGCCCTACACAGGTTAACACTGAAGCTTTCTTT. Amino acid sequence: CASSPTQVNTEAFF. Drawing the rest from reference TRBV11-2 and TRBJ1-1, the complete variable domain is EAGVAQSPRYKIIEKRQSVAFWCNPISGHATLYWYQQILGQGPKLLIQFQNNGVVDDSQLPKDRFSAERLKGVDSTLKIQPAKLEDSAVYLCASSPTQVNTEAFFGQGTRLTVV.

This chain joins TRBV5-1 and TRBJ2-7; D might be TRBD2 (5 bases). Germline CDR1 SGHRS, CDR2 YFSETQ. V was cut by 4 bases and J by 2 bases, with 10 bases left in between. The CDR3 sequence is 13 residues long. The chain's CDR3 is CASSGLGTYEQYF. The CDR3 coding sequence is TGCGCCAGCAGCGGACTCGGGACCTACGAGCAGTACTTC.

CDR3 amino acids: CASRRRRGGDEQFF. The CDR3 DNA is TGTGCCAGCCGAAGGAGAAGGGGCGGAGATGAGCAGTTCTTC. V usage is TRBV19 and J usage is TRBJ2-1, with a tentative D call TRBD1 (5 bases). V was pared by 9 bases and J by 8 bases, with 20 bases between. Germline V gives CDR1 LNHDA, CDR2 SQIVND (reference sequence). The CDR3 sequence is 14 residues long.

This clone was picked up one time. This chain uses TRBV5-5 with TRBJ2-3, with TRBD2 matching over 14 bases. After removal of 0 bases from V and 3 bases from J, the junction contained 0 bases not matched to a gene. CDR1 and CDR2 from the germline V gene are SGHKS and YYEKEE (reference sequence). The length of the CDR3 is 16 residues. The CDR3 DNA reads TGTGCCAGCAGCTTGGGGACTAGCGGGGGGACAGATACGCAGTATTTT. Its protein is CASSLGTSGGTDTQYF.

This chain uses TRBV5-6 with TRBJ1-1; no reliable D call. Germline lookup yields CDR1 SGHDT and CDR2 YYEEEE. Deletions cut 2 bases from V and 5 bases from J, with 10 bases between. This CDR3 has 13 residues. The CDR3 region is CASSFRSGTEAFF. CDR3 DNA: TGTGCCAGCAGCTTTCGGTCGGGTACTGAAGCTTTCTTT.